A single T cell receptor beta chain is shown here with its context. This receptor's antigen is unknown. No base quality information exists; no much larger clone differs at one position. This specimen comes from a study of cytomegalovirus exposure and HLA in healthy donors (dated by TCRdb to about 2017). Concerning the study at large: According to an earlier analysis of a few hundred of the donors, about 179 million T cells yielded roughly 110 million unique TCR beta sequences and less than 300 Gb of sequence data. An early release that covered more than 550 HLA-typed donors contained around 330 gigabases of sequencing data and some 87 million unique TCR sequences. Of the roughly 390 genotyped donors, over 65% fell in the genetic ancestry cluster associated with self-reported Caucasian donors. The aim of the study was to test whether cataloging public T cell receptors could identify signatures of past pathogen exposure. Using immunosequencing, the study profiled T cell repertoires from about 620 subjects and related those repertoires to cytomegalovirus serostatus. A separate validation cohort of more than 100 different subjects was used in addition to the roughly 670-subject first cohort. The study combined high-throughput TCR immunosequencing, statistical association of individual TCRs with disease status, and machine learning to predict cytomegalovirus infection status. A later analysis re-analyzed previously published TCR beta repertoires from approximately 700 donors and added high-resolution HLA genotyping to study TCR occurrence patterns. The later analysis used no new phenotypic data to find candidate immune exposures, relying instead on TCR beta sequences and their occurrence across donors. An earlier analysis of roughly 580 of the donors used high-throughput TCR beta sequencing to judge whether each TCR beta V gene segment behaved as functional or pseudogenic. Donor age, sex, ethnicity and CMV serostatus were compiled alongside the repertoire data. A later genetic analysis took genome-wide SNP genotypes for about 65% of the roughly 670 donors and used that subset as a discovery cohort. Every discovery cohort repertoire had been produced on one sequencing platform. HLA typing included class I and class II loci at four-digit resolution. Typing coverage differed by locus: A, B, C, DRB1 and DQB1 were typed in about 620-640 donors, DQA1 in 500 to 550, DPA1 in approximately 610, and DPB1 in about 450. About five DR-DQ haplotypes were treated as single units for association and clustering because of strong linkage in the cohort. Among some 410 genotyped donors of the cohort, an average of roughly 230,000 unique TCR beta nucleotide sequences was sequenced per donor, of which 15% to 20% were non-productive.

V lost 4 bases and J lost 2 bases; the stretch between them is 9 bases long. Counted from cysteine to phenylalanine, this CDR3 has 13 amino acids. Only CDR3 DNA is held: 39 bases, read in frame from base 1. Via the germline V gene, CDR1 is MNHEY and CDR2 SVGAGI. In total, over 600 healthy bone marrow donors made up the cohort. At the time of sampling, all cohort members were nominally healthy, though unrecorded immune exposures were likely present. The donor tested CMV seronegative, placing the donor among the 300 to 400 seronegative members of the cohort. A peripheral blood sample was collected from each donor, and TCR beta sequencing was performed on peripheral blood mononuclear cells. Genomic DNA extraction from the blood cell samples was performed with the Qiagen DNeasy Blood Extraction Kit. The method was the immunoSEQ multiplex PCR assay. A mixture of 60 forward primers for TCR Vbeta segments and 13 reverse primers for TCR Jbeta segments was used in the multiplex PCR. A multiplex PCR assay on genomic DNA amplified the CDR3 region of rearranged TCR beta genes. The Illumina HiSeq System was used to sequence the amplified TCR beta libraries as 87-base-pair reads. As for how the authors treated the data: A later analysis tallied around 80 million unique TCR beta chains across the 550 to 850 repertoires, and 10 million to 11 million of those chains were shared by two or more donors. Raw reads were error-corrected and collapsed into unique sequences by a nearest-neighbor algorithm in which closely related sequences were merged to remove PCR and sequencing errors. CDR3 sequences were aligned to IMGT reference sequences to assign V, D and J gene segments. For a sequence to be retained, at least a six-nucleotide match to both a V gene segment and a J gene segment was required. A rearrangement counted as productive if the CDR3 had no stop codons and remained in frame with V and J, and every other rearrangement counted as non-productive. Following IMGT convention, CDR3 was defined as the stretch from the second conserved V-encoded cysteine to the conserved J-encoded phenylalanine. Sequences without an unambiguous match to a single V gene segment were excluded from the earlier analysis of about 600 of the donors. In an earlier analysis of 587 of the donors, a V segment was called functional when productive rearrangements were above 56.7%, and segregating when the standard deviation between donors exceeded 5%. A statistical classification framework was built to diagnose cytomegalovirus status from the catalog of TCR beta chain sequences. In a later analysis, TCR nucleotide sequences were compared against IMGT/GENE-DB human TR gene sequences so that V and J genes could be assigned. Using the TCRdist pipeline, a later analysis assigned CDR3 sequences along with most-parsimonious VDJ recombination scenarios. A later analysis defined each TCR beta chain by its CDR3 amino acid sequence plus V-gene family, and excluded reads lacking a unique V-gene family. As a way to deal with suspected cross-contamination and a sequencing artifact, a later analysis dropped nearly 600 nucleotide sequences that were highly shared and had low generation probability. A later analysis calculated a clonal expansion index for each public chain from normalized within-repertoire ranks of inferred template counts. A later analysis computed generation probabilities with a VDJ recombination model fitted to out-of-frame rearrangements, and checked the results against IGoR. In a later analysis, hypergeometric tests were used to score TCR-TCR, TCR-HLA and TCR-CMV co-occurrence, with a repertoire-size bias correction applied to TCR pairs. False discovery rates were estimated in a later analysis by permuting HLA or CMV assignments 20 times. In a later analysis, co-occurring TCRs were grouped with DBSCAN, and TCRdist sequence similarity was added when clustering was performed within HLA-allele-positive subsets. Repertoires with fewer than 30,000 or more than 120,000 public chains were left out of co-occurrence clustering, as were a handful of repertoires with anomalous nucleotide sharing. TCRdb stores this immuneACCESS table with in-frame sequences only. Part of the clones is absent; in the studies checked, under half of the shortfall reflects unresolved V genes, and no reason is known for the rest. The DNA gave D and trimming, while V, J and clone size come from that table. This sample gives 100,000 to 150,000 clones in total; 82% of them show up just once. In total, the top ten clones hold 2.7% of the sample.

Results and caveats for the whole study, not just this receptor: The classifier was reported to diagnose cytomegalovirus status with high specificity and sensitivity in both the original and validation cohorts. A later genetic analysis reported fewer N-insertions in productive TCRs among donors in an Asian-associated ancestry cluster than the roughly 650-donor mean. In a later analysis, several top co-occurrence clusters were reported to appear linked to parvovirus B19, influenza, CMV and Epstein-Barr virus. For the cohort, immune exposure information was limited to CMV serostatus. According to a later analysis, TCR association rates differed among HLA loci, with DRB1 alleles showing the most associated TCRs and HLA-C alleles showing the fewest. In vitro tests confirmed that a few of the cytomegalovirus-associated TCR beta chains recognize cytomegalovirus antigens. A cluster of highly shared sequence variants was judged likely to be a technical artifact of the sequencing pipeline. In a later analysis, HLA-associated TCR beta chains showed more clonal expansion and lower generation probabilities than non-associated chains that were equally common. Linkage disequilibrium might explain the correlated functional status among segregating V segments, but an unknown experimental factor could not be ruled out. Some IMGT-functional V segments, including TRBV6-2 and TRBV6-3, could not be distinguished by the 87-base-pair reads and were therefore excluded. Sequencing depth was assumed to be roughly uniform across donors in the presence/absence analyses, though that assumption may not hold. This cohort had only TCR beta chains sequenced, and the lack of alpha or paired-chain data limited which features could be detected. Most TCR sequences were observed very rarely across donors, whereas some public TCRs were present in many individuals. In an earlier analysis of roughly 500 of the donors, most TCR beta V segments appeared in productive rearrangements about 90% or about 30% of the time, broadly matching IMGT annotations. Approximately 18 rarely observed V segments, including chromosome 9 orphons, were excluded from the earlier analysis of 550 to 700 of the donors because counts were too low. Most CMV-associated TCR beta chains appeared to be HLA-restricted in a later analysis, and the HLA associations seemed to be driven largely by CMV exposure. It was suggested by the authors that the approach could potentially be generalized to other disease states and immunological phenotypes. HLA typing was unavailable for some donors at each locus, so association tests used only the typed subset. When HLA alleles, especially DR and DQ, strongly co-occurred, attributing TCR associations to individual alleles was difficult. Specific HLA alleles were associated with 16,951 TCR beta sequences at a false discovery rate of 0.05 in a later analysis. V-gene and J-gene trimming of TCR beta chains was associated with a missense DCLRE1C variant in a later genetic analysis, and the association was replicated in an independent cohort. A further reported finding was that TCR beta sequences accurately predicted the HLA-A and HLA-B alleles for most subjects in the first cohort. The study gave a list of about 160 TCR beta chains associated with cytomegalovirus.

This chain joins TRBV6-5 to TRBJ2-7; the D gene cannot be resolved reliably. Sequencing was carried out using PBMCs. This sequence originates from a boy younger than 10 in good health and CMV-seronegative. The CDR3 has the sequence CASSSSLTYEQYF. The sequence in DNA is TGTGCCAGCAGTTCCTCCCTAACCTACGAGCAGTACTTC.